This TCR beta chain was identified during a study of blood T cell repertoires in COVID-19. Study-wide context: Specimens from acute and convalescent COVID-19 originated in the United States, Italy and Spain. PBMCs, B-cell-depleted T cells, or T cells provided the cDNA or gDNA that made up the material.

TCRdb's copy holds only in-frame clones and misses some; the assay was immunoSEQ multiplex PCR. The sample contains approximately 170,000 clones, 90% to 95% of which appear only once. The V end lost 3 bases, the J end lost 2 bases, and 10 bases lay between the germline ends. Germline V gene lookup returns CDR1 SQVTM and CDR2 ANQGSEA. This CDR3 region has 13 residues. The specimen sequenced was peripheral blood. This sequence was found in a woman aged 55-70 years with COVID-19, enrolled during active disease. The V call is TRBV29-1, the J call TRBJ1-2; no clear D gene. The CDR3 region is CSVDVAGNYGYTF. The DNA for the CDR3 is TGCAGCGTTGATGTGGCGGGGAACTATGGCTACACCTTC.